The present TCR beta chain was sequenced within a study of cytomegalovirus exposure and HLA in healthy donors. This CDR3 comprises 15 residues. V lost 5 bases and J lost 7; bases outside the gene matches: 9. Germline V CDR1 and CDR2: SEHNR, FQNEAQ (reference sequence). Primers: 60 Vbeta forward and 13 Jbeta reverse. This table comes from immunoSEQ multiplex PCR, and its TCRdb copy is limited to in-frame clones, with some not included. The sample records 200,000 or so clones, around 85% being singletons. The sequence was collected from a girl aged 2-10 years in good health and CMV-seronegative. The source material was PBMCs. The chain has TRBV7-9 and TRBJ1-1, with 11 bases aligning to TRBD1. The CDR3 sequence: CASSPRTGGEDEAFF. CDR3 bases: TGTGCCAGCAGCCCCAGGACAGGGGGCGAAGATGAAGCTTTCTTT.